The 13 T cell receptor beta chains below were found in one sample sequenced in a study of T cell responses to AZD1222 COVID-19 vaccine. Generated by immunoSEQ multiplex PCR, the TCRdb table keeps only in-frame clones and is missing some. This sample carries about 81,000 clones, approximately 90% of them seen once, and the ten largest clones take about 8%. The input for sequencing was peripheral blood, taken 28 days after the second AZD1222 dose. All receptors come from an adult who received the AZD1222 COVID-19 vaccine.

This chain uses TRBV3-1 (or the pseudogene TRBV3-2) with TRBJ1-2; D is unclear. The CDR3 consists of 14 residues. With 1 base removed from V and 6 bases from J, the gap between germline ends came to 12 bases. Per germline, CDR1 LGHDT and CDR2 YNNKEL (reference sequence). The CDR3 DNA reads TGTGCCAGCAGCCAAGGGCTGGGGAGGGATGGCTACACCTTC. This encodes CASSQGLGRDGYTF.

CDR3 DNA: TGTGCCAGCAGCTTAGGAGGACGGGAAGGGACCCAGTACTTC. This codes for CASSLGGREGTQYF. The chain combines TRBV13 with TRBJ2-5; a weak D match, TRBD2 (5 bases). Germline V gene sequence: CDR1 PRHDT, CDR2 FYEKMQ (reference sequence). The CDR3 totals 14 residues. V was cut by 0 bases and J by 7 bases, with 12 bases left in between. Using reference TRBV13 and TRBJ2-5 for the parts outside the CDR3, the full variable domain is AAGVIQSPRHLIKEKRETATLKCYPIPRHDTVYWYQQGPGQDPQFLISFYEKMQSDKGSIPDRFSAQQFSDYHSELNMSSLELGDSALYFCASSLGGREGTQYFGPGTRLLVL.

The CDR3 nucleotides are TGTGCCAGCAGCGTGGCGGTTTCGGGGAGAGAAGATACGCAGTATTTT. The encoded protein is CASSVAVSGREDTQYF. This chain joins TRBV9 and TRBJ2-3; a possible D gene is TRBD2 (5 bases). V dropped 2 bases and J dropped 5 bases, with 18 bases sitting between them. In germline, CDR1 is SGDLS, CDR2 YYNGEE. CDR3 size: 16 residues.

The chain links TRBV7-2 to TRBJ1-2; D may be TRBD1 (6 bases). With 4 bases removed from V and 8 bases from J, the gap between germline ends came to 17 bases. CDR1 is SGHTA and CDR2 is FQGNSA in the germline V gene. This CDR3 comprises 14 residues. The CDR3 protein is CASSSHNREGGYTF. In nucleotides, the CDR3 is TGTGCCAGCAGCTCCCATAACAGGGAAGGGGGCTACACCTTC.

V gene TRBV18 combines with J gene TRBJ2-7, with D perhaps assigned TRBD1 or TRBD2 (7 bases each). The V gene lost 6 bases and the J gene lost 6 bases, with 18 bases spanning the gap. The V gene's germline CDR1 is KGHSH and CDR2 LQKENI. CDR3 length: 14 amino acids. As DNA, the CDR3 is TGTGCCAGCTCCCGGGGGGCGACAGGGTCCGAGCAGTACTTC. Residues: CASSRGATGSEQYF.

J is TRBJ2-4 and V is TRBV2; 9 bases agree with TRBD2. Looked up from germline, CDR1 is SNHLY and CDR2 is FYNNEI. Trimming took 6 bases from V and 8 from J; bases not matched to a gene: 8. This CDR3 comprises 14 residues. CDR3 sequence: CASRQTGLADIQYF. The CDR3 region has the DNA TGTGCCAGCAGACAAACGGGACTAGCCGACATTCAGTACTTC.

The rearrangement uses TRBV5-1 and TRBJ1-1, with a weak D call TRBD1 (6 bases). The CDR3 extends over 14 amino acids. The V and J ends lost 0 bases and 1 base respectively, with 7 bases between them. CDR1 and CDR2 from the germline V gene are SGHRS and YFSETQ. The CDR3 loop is CASSLAGANTEAFF. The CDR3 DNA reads TGCGCCAGCAGCTTGGCAGGGGCGAACACTGAAGCTTTCTTT. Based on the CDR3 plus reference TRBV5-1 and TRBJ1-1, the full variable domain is KAGVTQTPRYLIKTRGQQVTLSCSPISGHRSVSWYQQTPGQGLQFLFEYFSETQRNKGNFPGRFSGRQFSNSRSEMNVSTLELGDSALYLCASSLAGANTEAFFGQGTRLTVV.

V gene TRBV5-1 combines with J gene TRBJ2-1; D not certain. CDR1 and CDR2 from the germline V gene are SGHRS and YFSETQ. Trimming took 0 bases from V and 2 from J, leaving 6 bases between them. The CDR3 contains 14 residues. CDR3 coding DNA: TGCGCCAGCAGCTTGGGGACGACCTACAATGAGCAGTTCTTC. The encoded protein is CASSLGTTYNEQFF.

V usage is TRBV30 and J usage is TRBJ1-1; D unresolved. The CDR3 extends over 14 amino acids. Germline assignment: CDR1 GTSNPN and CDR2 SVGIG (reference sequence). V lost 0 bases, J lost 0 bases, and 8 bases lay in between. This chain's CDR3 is CAWSVQLMNTEAFF. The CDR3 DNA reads TGTGCCTGGAGTGTACAACTGATGAACACTGAAGCTTTCTTT.

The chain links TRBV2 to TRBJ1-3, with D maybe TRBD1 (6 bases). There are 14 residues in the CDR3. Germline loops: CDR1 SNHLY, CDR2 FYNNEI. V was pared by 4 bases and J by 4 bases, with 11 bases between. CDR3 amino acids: CASSVAGAGNTIYF. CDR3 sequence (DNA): TGTGCCAGCAGTGTCGCAGGGGCAGGAAACACCATATATTTT.

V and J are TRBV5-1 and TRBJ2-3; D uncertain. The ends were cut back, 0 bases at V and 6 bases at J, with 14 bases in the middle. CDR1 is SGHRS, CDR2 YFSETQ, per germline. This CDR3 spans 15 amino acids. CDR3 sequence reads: CASSLGTQLGDTQYF. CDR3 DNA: TGCGCCAGCAGCTTGGGGACCCAGCTCGGGGATACGCAGTATTTT.

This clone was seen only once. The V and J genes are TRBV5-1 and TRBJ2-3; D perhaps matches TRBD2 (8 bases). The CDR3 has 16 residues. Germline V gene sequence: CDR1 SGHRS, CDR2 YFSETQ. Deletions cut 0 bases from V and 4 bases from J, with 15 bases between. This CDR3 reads CASSLAGTAGADTQYF. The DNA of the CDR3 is TGCGCCAGCAGCTTGGCCGGGACAGCGGGGGCAGATACGCAGTATTTT. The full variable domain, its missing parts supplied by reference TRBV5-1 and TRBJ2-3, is KAGVTQTPRYLIKTRGQQVTLSCSPISGHRSVSWYQQTPGQGLQFLFEYFSETQRNKGNFPGRFSGRQFSNSRSEMNVSTLELGDSALYLCASSLAGTAGADTQYFGPGTRLTVL.

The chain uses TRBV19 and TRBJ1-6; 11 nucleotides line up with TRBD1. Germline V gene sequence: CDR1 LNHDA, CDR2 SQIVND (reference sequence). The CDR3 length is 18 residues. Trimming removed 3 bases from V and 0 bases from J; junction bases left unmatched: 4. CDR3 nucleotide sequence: TGTGCCAGTAGTATCGGACAGGGGGCTGGCTCCTATAATTCACCCCTCCACTTT. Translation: CASSIGQGAGSYNSPLHF.